This TCR beta chain came from a study of technical replicates of blood from a handful of donors. Trimming shortened V by 1 base and J by 4 bases, and 11 bases separated the two germline ends. Germline V gives CDR1 SEHNR, CDR2 FQNEAQ (reference sequence). The CDR3 has 15 residues. Sequenced by immunoSEQ multiplex PCR; TCRdb stores in-frame clones only, minus some. Of about 100,000 clones in the sample, roughly 95% were seen once. This clone was observed a single time. The sequence came from a human donor in good health. The sample was T cells isolated from PBMCs. The chain couples TRBV7-9 to TRBJ1-5; D is possibly TRBD1 (6 bases). As DNA, the CDR3 is TGTGCCAGCAGCTTAGGGCCAGGGGATAATCAGCCCCAGCATTTT. This encodes CASSLGPGDNQPQHF.